The clone carrying this TCR beta chain was recorded many times. What it binds is not known. Researchers ran the assay at a deep level. Clones were sequenced by immunoSEQ multiplex PCR, and TCRdb holds only the in-frame ones, with some missing. The table records approximately 100,000 clones, about 71% of them present only once. Donors, without exception, were Caucasian adults residing in Nashville, Tennessee. This CDR3 spans 15 amino acids. Germline CDR1 and CDR2: SGDLS and YYNGEE. Deletions cut 0 bases from V and 5 bases from J, with 14 bases between. This sample is drawn from a study of shared clonotypes between healthy human individuals. Study-level points and caveats: Some naive CD4 clonotypes, approximately 4.5%, turned up in common across several donors. Rarefaction indicated that sorted-subset sequencing remained incomplete although depth was large.

This clonotype was sampled from a woman aged 25 to 39 in good health. J is TRBJ2-5 and V is TRBV9, with D possibly TRBD1 on 6 matching bases. Material: memory CD8+ T cells sorted from blood. Subset defined: CD45RO+ cells pooled with CCR7-negative TemRA cells. CDR3 nucleotides: TGTGCCAGCAGCGTAGCTTGGGGCCAGGGGGAGACCCAGTACTTC. The encoded protein is CASSVAWGQGETQYF.